The count of the clone carrying this TCR beta chain is one. Its antigen is currently unknown. TCR beta CDR3 regions were amplified from RNA. The HTBI primer set drove a first-round RT-PCR of the TCR CDR3. One entry per CDR3 protein, called by TCRdb with MiXCR from the multiplex PCR reads. The sample includes approximately 370,000 distinct CDR3 sequences, approximately 18% of them seen just once. The source of the sample is a study of T cells in Graves' hyperthyroidism and ophthalmopathy. General study findings and limits: The model made its ophthalmopathy prediction, and onset followed a median around 6.9 months later.

Orbital computed tomography and thyroid ultrasound, together with serum TRAb and thyroxine and clinical symptoms, were used for diagnoses. This clonotype was obtained from a woman in her twenties or thirties with Graves' hyperthyroidism that later progressed to Graves' ophthalmopathy. Sequenced sample: blood.

The CDR3 region is CASSLPERQHTF. DNA of the CDR3: TGTGCCAGCAGCTTACCCGAAAGGCAGCACACCTTC. V and J are TRBV11-3 and TRBJ1-2; no firm D call. This CDR3 has 12 amino acids. Trimming removed 2 bases from V and 12 bases from J, with 13 bases in between. CDR1 SGHNT and CDR2 YENEEA come from the germline V gene.